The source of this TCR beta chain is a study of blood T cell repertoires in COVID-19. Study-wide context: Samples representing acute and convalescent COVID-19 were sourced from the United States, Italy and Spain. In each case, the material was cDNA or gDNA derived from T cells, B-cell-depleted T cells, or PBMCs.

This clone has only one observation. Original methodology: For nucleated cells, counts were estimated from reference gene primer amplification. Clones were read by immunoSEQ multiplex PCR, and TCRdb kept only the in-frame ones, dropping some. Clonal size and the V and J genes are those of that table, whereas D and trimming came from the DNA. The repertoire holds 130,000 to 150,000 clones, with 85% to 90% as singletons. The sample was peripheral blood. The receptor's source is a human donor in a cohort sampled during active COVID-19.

In nucleotides, the CDR3 is TGTGCCAGCAGTTTGCGGGCAGGTAATTCACCCCTCCACTTT. The encoded protein is CASSLRAGNSPLHF. The chain employs TRBV28 and TRBJ1-6; D uncertain. This CDR3 has 14 amino acids. V lost 3 bases, J lost 6 bases, and 9 bases lay in between. Germline V gives CDR1 MDHEN, CDR2 SYDVKM.